This T cell receptor beta chain emerged from a study of T cells in Graves' hyperthyroidism and ophthalmopathy. The source material, RNA transcripts, was used to amplify TCR beta CDR3 regions. TCR CDR3 regions were first amplified by RT-PCR with HTBI primers. MiXCR, applied by TCRdb to the multiplex PCR reads, yields one record per CDR3 protein. The table shows fewer than 350,000 distinct CDR3 sequences, with 10% to 15% occurring only once. Initially, at the first diagnosis of hyperthyroidism and before any ophthalmopathy symptoms, blood was sampled. PBMCs were sourced from approximately 9.3 ml fresh peripheral blood. Per the germline V gene, CDR1 is SGHKS and CDR2 is YYEKEE (reference sequence). CDR3 size: 18 residues. The V gene end was trimmed by 3 bases and the J gene end by 3 bases; junction bases not matched to a gene: 14.

The clonotype comes from a woman in her thirties with Graves' hyperthyroidism that later progressed to Graves' ophthalmopathy. V and J are TRBV5-5 and TRBJ2-3; 9 positions agree with TRBD1. The sample comprised blood. CDR3 nucleotides: TGTGCCAGCAGCTCATCGTTGTTGGGGACAGGGTGGACAGATACGCAGTATTTT. Protein sequence: CASSSSLLGTGWTDTQYF. Full variable domain (remainder filled in from reference TRBV5-5 and TRBJ2-3): DAGVTQSPTHLIKTRGQQVTLRCSPISGHKSVSWYQQVLGQGPQFIFQYYEKEERGRGNFPDRFSARQFPNYSSELNVNALLLGDSALYLCASSSSLLGTGWTDTQYFGPGTRLTVL.